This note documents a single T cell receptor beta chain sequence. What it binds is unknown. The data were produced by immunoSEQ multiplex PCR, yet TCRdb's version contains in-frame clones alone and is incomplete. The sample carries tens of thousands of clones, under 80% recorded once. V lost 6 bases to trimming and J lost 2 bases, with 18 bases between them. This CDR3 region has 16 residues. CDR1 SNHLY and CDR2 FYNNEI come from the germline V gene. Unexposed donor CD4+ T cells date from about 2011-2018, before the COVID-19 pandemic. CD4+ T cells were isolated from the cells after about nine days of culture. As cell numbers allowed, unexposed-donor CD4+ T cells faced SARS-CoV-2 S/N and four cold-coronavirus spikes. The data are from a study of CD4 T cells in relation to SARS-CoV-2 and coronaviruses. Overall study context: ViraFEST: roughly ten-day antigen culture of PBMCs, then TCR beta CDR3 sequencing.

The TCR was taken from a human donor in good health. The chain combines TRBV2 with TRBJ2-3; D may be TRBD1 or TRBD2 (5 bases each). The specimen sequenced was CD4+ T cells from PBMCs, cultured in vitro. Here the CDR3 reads CASSPRRTQVTDTQYF. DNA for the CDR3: TGTGCCAGCAGCCCCCGGAGGACACAAGTCACAGATACGCAGTATTTT.